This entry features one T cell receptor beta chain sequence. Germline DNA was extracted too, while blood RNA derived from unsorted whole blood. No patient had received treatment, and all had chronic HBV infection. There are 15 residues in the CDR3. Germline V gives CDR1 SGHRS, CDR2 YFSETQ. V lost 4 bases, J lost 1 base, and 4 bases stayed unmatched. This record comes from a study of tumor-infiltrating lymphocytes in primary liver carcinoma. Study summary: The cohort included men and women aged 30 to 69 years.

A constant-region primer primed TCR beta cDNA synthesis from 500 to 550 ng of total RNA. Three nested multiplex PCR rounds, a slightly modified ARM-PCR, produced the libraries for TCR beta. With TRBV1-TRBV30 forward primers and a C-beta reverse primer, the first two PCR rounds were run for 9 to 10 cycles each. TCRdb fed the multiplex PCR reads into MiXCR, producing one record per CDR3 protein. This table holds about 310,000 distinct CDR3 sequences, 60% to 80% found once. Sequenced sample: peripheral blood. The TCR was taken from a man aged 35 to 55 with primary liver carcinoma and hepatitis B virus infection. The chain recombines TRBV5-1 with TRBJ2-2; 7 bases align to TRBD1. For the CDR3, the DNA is TGCGCCAGCAGCCGGACAGGAAAGAACACCGGGGAGCTGTTTTTT. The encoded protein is CASSRTGKNTGELFF. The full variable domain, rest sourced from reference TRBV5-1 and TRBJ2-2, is KAGVTQTPRYLIKTRGQQVTLSCSPISGHRSVSWYQQTPGQGLQFLFEYFSETQRNKGNFPGRFSGRQFSNSRSEMNVSTLELGDSALYLCASSRTGKNTGELFFGEGSRLTVL.